A single sample is the source of the 22 T cell receptor beta chains below, sequenced in a study of blood T cells in healthy people across ages. Sample-barcoded 5' priming and a J-beta primer mix drove a second PCR of about 6 to 12 cycles. MiXCR, run by TCRdb on the 5' RACE reads, gives a single entry per CDR3 protein. The top ten clones hold roughly an eighth of a sample with about a million distinct CDR3 sequences, 40% to 60% of them seen once. The material sequenced was blood. The receptors originated from a man aged 25 to 40 in good health.

This clonotype appeared a few times. The rearrangement links TRBV4-1 to TRBJ1-2; D not certain. The germline gives CDR1 MGHRA, CDR2 YSYEKL. The CDR3 has 14 residues. With 1 base removed from V and 4 bases from J, the gap between germline ends came to 10 bases. CDR3 residues: CASSQGKGFYGYTF. CDR3 in DNA: TGCGCCAGCAGCCAAGGGAAGGGATTCTATGGCTACACCTTC.

J is TRBJ2-1 and V is TRBV29-1; D perhaps matches TRBD2 (5 bases). CDR1 and CDR2 from the germline V gene are SQVTM and ANQGSEA. V dropped 7 bases and J dropped 9 bases, with 37 bases sitting between them. This CDR3 comprises 19 residues. CDR3: CSAQPFGPLIRTQGGEQFF. The CDR3 DNA follows: TGCAGCGCCCAACCCTTCGGCCCACTCATCAGGACCCAAGGAGGTGAGCAGTTCTTC.

V is TRBV6-5 and J is TRBJ1-5; D unresolved. The V and J ends lost 3 bases and 3 bases respectively, with 12 bases between them. Germline CDR1 reads MNHEY; CDR2 reads SVGAGI. The CDR3 has 15 amino acids. As DNA, the CDR3 is TGTGCCAGCAGTTATAGGAGGAGCCCCAATCAGCCCCAGCATTTT. Its protein product is CASSYRRSPNQPQHF.

V gene TRBV4-2 combines with J gene TRBJ1-5; D not certain. The germline gives CDR1 LGHNA, CDR2 YNFKEQ. This CDR3 spans 15 amino acids. V lost 0 bases and J 0 bases, leaving 6 bases between the germline ends. This CDR3 is CASSQDLNSNQPQHF. Written as DNA, the CDR3 is TGTGCCAGCAGCCAAGATCTGAATAGCAATCAGCCCCAGCATTTT.

This chain connects TRBV29-1 to TRBJ1-2; TRBD1 agrees at 10 bases. The CDR3 sequence is 13 residues long. Germline V lookup: CDR1 SQVTM, CDR2 ANQGSEA. Trimming took 3 bases from V and 13 from J; bases not matched to a gene: 11. CDR3 sequence: CSVERWTGGSCTF. CDR3 sequence (DNA): TGCAGCGTTGAGAGATGGACAGGGGGTAGCTGCACCTTC.

This clonotype has at least ten counts. V and J are TRBV20-1 and TRBJ1-1, with 11 bases that match TRBD1. The germline V gene encodes CDR1 DFQATT and CDR2 SNEGSKA (reference sequence). CDR3 size: 12 residues. CDR3 DNA: TGCAGCGCGGGACAGGGGGGCACTGAAGCTTTCTTT. This encodes CSAGQGGTEAFF.

V usage is TRBV7-2 and J usage is TRBJ2-3, with D possibly TRBD2 on 5 matching bases. Germline CDR1 reads SGHTA; CDR2 reads FQGNSA. This CDR3 comprises 17 residues. V lost 5 bases to trimming and J lost 3 bases, with 21 bases between them. The CDR3 nucleotides read TGTGCCAGCAGCCCGTCGCCCTCGAGGGCCCCAACAGATACGCAGTATTTT. Its protein product is CASSPSPSRAPTDTQYF.

This clonotype was seen only a few times. J is TRBJ1-5 and V is TRBV6-6; D is undetermined. The CDR3 spans 13 residues. Trimming took 5 bases from V and 4 from J, leaving 9 bases between them. Germline lookup yields CDR1 MNHNY and CDR2 SVGAGI (reference sequence). CDR3: CASSDGGNQPQHF. As DNA, the CDR3 is TGTGCCAGCAGTGACGGCGGAAATCAGCCCCAGCATTTT.

This clonotype was picked up a small number of times. CDR3 amino acids: CASRGLAGGFADTQYF. The CDR3 coding sequence is TGTGCCAGCAGAGGACTAGCGGGGGGGTTTGCAGATACGCAGTATTTT. The rearrangement joins TRBV27 to TRBJ2-3; 15 bases match TRBD2. With 6 bases clipped from V and 4 bases from J, the junction kept 5 bases outside the gene matches. The length of the CDR3 is 16 residues. Germline CDR1 MNHEY, CDR2 SMNVEV (reference sequence).

The rearrangement links TRBV5-1 to TRBJ2-3, with 7 nucleotides matching TRBD2. The CDR3 is 14 residues long. In germline, CDR1 is SGHRS, CDR2 YFSETQ. V was pared by 1 base and J by 4 bases, with 3 bases of the junction left unmatched. The CDR3 sequence: CASSLMGGADTQYF. The CDR3 DNA is TGCGCCAGCAGCTTGATGGGGGGGGCAGATACGCAGTATTTT.

V usage is TRBV20-1 and J usage is TRBJ2-5; D is unclear. V lost 5 bases, J lost 4 bases, and 11 bases lay in between. The germline V gene encodes CDR1 DFQATT and CDR2 SNEGSKA (reference sequence). This CDR3 has 12 amino acids. Here the CDR3 reads CSAVRDPETQYF. CDR3 in DNA: TGCAGTGCTGTGAGAGATCCAGAGACCCAGTACTTC.

A few counts support this clonotype. This chain uses TRBV9 with TRBJ2-1, with 7 positions matching TRBD2. This CDR3 comprises 14 residues. Germline V lookup: CDR1 SGDLS, CDR2 YYNGEE. After removal of 1 base from V and 7 bases from J, the junction contained 5 bases not matched to a gene. The CDR3 DNA sequence: TGTGCCAGCAGCGTACTCGGGGGGAAAAATGAGCAGTTCTTC. Translating gives CASSVLGGKNEQFF.

The chain combines TRBV29-1 with TRBJ2-2; maybe TRBD2 (5 bases). The V gene lost 7 bases and the J gene lost 1 base, with 10 bases spanning the gap. This CDR3 spans 13 amino acids. Germline-derived CDR1 and CDR2 are SQVTM and ANQGSEA. The CDR3 here is CSGKRENTGELFF. The CDR3 DNA reads as TGCAGCGGTAAACGGGAGAACACCGGGGAGCTGTTTTTT.

The chain couples TRBV6-5 to TRBJ2-7, with D unclear. This CDR3 is built from 13 residues. Germline V gene sequence: CDR1 MNHEY, CDR2 SVGAGI. V was trimmed by 6 bases and J by 0 bases, leaving 9 bases between them. This CDR3 is CASSRGFSYEQYF. DNA of the CDR3: TGTGCCAGCAGCAGAGGCTTCTCCTACGAGCAGTACTTC.

The genes are TRBV6-1 and TRBJ2-3; 15 bases align to TRBD2. Germline lookup yields CDR1 MNHNS and CDR2 SASEGT. The J segment lost 0 bases and the V segment lost 5 bases, leaving 9 bases of the junction unmatched. The CDR3 loop spans 19 amino acids. The DNA for the CDR3 is TGTGCCAGCAGTCCTTGGGGGACTAGCGGGGGGCCTAGCACAGATACGCAGTATTTT. Its translation: CASSPWGTSGGPSTDTQYF.

The V and J genes are TRBV29-1 and TRBJ1-2; 11 nucleotides line up with TRBD1. V shed 7 bases and J 3 bases; nucleotides not matched to a gene: 4. The CDR3 spans 13 residues. The germline gives CDR1 SQVTM, CDR2 ANQGSEA. CDR3 in DNA: TGCAGCGCCGGACAGGGGGCGGACTATGGCTACACCTTC. Protein: CSAGQGADYGYTF.

The gene calls are TRBV20-1 and TRBJ2-1, with TRBD2 matching over 10 bases. Germline V lookup: CDR1 DFQATT, CDR2 SNEGSKA (reference sequence). This CDR3 has 16 residues. The V gene end was trimmed by 0 bases and the J gene end by 5 bases; junction bases not matched to a gene: 7. The CDR3 bases are TGCAGTGCTAGAGATCCCTGGACTAGCGGTAACAATGAGCAGTTCTTC. Protein product: CSARDPWTSGNNEQFF.

The chain combines TRBV7-8 with TRBJ2-3, with a possible D match to TRBD1 (5 bases). The CDR3 extends over 16 amino acids. V was shortened by 1 base and J by 2 bases, with 13 bases between the two germline ends. Germline-derived CDR1 and CDR2 are SGHVS and FQNEAQ. The CDR3 sequence: CASSLDAGYFTDTQYF. Written as DNA, the CDR3 is TGTGCCAGCAGCTTAGATGCAGGGTATTTCACAGATACGCAGTATTTT.

This chain joins TRBV5-1 and TRBJ2-4, with a weak D call TRBD1 (5 bases). The J call could be wrong; TRBJ2-7 is a better fit for the DNA end. This CDR3 has 12 amino acids. Germline CDR1 SGHRS, CDR2 YFSETQ. For the CDR3, the DNA is TGCGCCAGCAGCTTTTCTGGGGCCGAGCAGTACTTC. Amino acids: CASSFSGAEQYF.

The J gene is TRBJ2-7, the V gene TRBV29-1; D remains unclear. The germline gives CDR1 SQVTM, CDR2 ANQGSEA. This CDR3 has 12 residues. Deletions cut 7 bases from V and 3 bases from J, with 13 bases between. CDR3 coding DNA: TGCAGCGCCACGACCCACAACTACGAGCAGTACTTC. As protein: CSATTHNYEQYF.

The J gene is TRBJ2-4, the V gene TRBV28; D uncertain. Germline V gives CDR1 MDHEN, CDR2 SYDVKM. The CDR3 has 17 amino acids. Trimming took off 6 bases at V and 2 bases at J, with 20 bases between the two ends. CDR3 sequence reads: CASSVKTVGKTKNIQYF. CDR3 nucleotides: TGTGCCAGCAGCGTCAAAACAGTAGGGAAAACCAAAAACATTCAGTACTTC.

Concerning this clonotype: Being one base from a much bigger clone, this may be a read error. V is TRBV27 and J is TRBJ2-7; a possible D gene is TRBD1 (6 bases). CDR3 length: 16 residues. Looked up from germline, CDR1 is MNHEY and CDR2 is SMNVEV (reference sequence). Trimming removed 7 bases from V and 7 bases from J, with 26 bases in between. The CDR3 is CASTGVADGSYNEQYF. The CDR3 region has the DNA TGTGCCAGCACAGGGGTGGCAGACGGCTCCTACAATGAGCAGTACTTC.